The T cell receptor beta chain described here comes from a study of control samples from healthy donors and cancer patients. Repertoires were generated with immunoSEQ multiplex PCR, while TCRdb's copy carries only in-frame clones and drops some. In the table there are approximately 86,000 clones, just over 90% of which are singletons. CDR3 length equals 14 residues. V was trimmed by 0 bases and J by 6 bases, leaving 10 bases between them. Germline-derived CDR1 and CDR2 are SGHRS and YFSETQ. V usage is TRBV5-1 and J usage is TRBJ2-4; D is unresolved. This clonotype was obtained from a woman in her 30s in good health. The source material was blood. The CDR3 DNA sequence: TGCGCCAGCAGCTTGGGGTTGGATAGAAACATTCAGTACTTC. Translating gives CASSLGLDRNIQYF.